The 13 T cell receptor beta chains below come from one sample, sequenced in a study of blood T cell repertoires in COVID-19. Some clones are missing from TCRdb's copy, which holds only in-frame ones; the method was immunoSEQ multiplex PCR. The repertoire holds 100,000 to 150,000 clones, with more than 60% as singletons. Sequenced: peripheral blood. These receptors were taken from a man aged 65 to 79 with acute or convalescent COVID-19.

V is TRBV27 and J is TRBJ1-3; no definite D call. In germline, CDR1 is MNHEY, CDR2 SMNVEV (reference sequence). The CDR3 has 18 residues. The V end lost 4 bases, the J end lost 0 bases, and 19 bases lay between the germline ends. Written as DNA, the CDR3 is TGTGCCAGCAGTTCTTTCGAGGGCAGGCCAAACTCTGGAAACACCATATATTTT. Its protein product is CASSSFEGRPNSGNTIYF.

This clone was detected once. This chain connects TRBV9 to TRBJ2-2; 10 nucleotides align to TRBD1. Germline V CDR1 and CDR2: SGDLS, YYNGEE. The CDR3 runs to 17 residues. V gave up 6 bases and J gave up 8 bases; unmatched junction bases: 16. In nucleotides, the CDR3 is TGTGCCAGCACGTCTCGGGGACAGGGGCCACAATATGGGGAGCTGTTTTTT. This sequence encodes CASTSRGQGPQYGELFF.

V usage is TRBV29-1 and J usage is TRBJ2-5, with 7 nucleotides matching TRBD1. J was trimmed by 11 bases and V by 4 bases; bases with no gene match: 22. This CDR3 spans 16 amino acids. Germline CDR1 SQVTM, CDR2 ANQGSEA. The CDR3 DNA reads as TGCAGCGTTGGGGTCTGGACAGGTTCGGGCCATCCAACGCAGTACTTC. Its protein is CSVGVWTGSGHPTQYF.

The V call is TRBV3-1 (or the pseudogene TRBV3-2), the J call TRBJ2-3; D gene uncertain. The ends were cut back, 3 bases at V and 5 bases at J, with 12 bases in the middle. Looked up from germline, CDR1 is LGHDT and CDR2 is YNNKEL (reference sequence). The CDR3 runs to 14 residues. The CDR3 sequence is CASSHPLPGDTQYF. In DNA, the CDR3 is TGTGCCAGCAGCCACCCCTTGCCGGGAGATACGCAGTATTTT.

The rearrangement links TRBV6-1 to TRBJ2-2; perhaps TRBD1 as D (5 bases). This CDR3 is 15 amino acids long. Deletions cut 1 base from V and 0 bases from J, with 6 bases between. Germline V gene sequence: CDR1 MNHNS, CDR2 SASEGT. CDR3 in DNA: TGTGCCAGCAGTGAAGGGACACCGAACACCGGGGAGCTGTTTTTT. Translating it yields CASSEGTPNTGELFF.

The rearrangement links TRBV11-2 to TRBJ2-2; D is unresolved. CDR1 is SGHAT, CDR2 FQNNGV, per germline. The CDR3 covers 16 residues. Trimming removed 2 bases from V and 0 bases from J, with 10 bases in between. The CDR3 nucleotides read TGTGCCAGCAGCTTAAGCGAGGCTACGAACACCGGGGAGCTGTTTTTT. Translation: CASSLSEATNTGELFF.

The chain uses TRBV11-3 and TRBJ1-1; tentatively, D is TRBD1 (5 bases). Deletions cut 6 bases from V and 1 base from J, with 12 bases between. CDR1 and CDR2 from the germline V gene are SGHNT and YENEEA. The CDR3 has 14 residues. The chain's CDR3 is CASSQGHWNTEAFF. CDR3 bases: TGTGCCAGCAGTCAAGGACACTGGAACACTGAAGCTTTCTTT.

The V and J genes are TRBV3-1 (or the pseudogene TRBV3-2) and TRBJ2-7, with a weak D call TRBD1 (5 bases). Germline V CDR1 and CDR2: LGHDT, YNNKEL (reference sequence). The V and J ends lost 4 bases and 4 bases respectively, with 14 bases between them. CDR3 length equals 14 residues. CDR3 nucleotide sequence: TGTGCCAGCAGCCCTGGCAGGGAAGGGTACGAGCAGTACTTC. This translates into CASSPGREGYEQYF.

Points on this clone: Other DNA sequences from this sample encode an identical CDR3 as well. The CDR3 sequence is CASSLAEVTEAFF. The CDR3 coding sequence is TGTGCCAGCAGCTTAGCGGAGGTAACTGAAGCTTTCTTT. The chain links TRBV7-2 to TRBJ1-1; D unclear. The ends were cut back, 0 bases at V and 5 bases at J, with 7 bases in the middle. Germline-derived CDR1 and CDR2 are SGHTA and FQGNSA. This CDR3 has 13 amino acids.

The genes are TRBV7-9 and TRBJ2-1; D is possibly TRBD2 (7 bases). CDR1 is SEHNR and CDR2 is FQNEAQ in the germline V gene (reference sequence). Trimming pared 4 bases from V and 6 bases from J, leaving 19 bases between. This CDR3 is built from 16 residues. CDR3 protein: CASSSYGGRWVNEQFF. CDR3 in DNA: TGTGCCAGCAGCTCCTACGGGGGGCGCTGGGTCAATGAGCAGTTCTTC. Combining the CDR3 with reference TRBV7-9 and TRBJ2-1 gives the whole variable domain DTGVSQNPRHKITKRGQNVTFRCDPISEHNRLYWYRQTLGQGPEFLTYFQNEAQLEKSRLLSDRFSAERPKGSFSTLEIQRTEQGDSAMYLCASSSYGGRWVNEQFFGPGTRLTVL.

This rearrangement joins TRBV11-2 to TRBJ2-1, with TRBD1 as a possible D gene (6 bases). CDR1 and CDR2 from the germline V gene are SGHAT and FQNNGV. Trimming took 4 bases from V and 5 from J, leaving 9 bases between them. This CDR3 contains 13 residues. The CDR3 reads CASSSQGNNEQFF. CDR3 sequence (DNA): TGTGCCAGCAGCTCTCAGGGGAACAATGAGCAGTTCTTC.

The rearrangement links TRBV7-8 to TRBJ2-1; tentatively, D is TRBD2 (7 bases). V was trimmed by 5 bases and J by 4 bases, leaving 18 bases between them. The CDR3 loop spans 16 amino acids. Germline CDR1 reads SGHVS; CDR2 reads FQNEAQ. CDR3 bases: TGTGCCAGCAGCCCACGGGGGCTAGCGGAGTACAATGAGCAGTTCTTC. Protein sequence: CASSPRGLAEYNEQFF.

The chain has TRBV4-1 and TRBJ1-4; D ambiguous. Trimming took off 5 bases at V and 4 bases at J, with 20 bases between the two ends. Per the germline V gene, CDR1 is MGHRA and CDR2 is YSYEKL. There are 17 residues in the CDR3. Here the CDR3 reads CASSTPPREQVNEKLFF. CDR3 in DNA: TGCGCCAGCAGCACCCCCCCCCGGGAACAAGTTAATGAAAAACTGTTTTTT.